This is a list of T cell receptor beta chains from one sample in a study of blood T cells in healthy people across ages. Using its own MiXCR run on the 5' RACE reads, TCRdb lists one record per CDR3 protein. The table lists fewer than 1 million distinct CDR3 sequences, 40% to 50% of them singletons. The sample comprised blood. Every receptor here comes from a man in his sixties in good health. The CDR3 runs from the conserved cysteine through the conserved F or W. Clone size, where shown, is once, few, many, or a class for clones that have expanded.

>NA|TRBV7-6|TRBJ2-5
CASSPNPGGETQYF
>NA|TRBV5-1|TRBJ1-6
CASSPLREGSPLHF
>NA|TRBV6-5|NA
CASRRGQGFREQYF
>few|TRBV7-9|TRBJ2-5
CASSSPGTGLETQYF
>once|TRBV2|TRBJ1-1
CASSGDSQNTEAFF
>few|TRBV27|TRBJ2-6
CASSGSTANVLTF
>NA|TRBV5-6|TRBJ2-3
CASSIRTGGWKDTQYF
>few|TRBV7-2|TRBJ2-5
CASSLYWLETQYF
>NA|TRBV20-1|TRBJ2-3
CSALTGGDTDTQYF
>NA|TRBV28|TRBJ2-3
CASSLPGGSDTQYF
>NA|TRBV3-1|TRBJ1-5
CASSRGGARGNQPQHF
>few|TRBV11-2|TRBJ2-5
CASSFGTGEAQYF
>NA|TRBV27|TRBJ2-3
CASSFRRAGPDTQYF
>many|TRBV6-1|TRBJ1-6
CASSEGSGVYSPLHF
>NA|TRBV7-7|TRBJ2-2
CASSLIPGQGGKNTGELFF
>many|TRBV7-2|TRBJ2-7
CASSPRRGFEQYF
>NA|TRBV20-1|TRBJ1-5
CSAAPVGQNNQPQHF
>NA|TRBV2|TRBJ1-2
CASSTGASGYTF
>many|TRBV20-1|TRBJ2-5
CSARETQYF
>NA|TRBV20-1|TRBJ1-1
CSAGRFLNTEAFF
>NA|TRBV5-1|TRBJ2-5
CASHIAGGNNEQYF
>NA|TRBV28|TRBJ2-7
CASSAVSYYEQYF
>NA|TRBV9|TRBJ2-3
CASSVGADSFTDTQYF
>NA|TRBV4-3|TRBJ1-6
CASRSGTWKNSPLHF
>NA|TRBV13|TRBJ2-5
CASSGRRGHAETQYF
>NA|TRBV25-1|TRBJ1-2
CASSEHSSDLGYTF
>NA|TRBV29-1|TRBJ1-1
CSVEVGGTEAFF
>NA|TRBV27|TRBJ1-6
CASSLGPPVGSPLHF
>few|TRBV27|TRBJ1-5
CASTTTVSNQPQHF
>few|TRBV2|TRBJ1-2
CASQNGGANYGYTF
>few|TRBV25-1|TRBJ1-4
CASSMGNEKLFF
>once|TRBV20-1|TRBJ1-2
CSADTGSSYGYTF
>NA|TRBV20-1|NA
CTVAGSYNEQYF
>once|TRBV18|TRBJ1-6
CASSPTRDSPLHF
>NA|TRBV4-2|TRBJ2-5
CARPLWSEEDNEQYF
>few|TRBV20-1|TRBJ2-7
CSAPRTGKLSYEQYF
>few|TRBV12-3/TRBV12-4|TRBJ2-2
CASSLAPGELFF
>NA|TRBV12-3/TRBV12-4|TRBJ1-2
CASSSRGAGYGYTF
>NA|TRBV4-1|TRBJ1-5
CASSQVTGSNQPQHF
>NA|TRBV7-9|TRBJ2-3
CASSYTSGQVVSTDTQYF
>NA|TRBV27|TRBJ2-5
CASREAGEETQYF
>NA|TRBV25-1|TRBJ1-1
CASSEFELNLGGEEAFF
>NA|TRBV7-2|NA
CASSLVGGETYEQYF
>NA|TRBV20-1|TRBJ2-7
CSAPSTSGTYEQYF
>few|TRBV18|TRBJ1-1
CASSPDSVEAFF
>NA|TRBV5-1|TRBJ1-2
CASSLERGTITF
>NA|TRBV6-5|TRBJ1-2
CASSQRGGRDYTF
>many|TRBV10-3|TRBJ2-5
CACRDQETQYF
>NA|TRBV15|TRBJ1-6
CATSRDRGQHPLHF
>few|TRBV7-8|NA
CASSRGPATPTEQYF
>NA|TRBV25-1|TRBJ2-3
CASSEFQSRADTQYF
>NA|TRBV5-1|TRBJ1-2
CASSLVKGAANYGYTF
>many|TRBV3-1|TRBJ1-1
CASSPLVRIEAFF
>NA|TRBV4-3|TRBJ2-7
CASSQEFSQGGYEQYF
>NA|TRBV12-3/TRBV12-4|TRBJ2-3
CASSLDGGGATDTQYF
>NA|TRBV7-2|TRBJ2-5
CASSLILVPGLAGDYQETQYF
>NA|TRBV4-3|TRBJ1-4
CASSPEQGAEKLFF
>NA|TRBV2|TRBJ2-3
CASSDSAAGGTDTQYF